A single sample gave rise to the 32 T cell receptor beta chains below, sequenced in a study of blood T cells in healthy people across ages. A J-beta primer mix and a sample-barcoded 5' primer were used in a second PCR of roughly 7 to 12 cycles. From the 5' RACE reads, TCRdb called clonotypes with MiXCR, one entry per CDR3 protein. The sample has over 500,000 distinct CDR3 sequences, over 25% seen once. Another study also made use of these data, one on T cells of mothers and their children.

The source material was blood. Receptor source: a boy younger than 10 in good health.

In its sample, this clonotype was seen many times. V is TRBV12-3 or TRBV12-4 and J is TRBJ2-2, with TRBD1 matching 8 bases. V gave up 5 bases and J gave up 15 bases; unmatched junction bases: 5. The CDR3 runs 11 residues. The CDR3 bases are TGTGCCAGCAGTCGACAGGGGACGGTGTTTTTT. Its translation is CASSRQGTVFF.

This sequence joins TRBV20-1 and TRBJ1-5, with D possibly matching TRBD1 (5 bases). V lost 0 bases to trimming and J lost 5 bases, with 14 bases between them. The CDR3 is made up of 15 amino acids. From germline, CDR1 is DFQATT and CDR2 SNEGSKA (reference sequence). This CDR3 is CSAREWGSFDQPQHF. The DNA of the CDR3 is TGCAGTGCTAGAGAATGGGGGAGTTTTGATCAGCCCCAGCATTTT.

V is TRBV7-3 and J is TRBJ2-5; the D gene is possibly TRBD2 (7 bases). Trimming shortened V by 5 bases and J by 8 bases, and 15 bases separated the two germline ends. The CDR3 totals 13 residues. Germline-derived CDR1 and CDR2 are SGHTA and FQGTGA. The CDR3: CASSPGGRGTQYF. For the CDR3, the DNA is TGTGCCAGCAGCCCGGGGGGCAGGGGAACCCAGTACTTC.

This clonotype turned up a few times. The junction departs from the called germline gene at one end, perhaps through a read error. The chain is built from TRBV27 and TRBJ1-4; tentatively, D is TRBD1 (6 bases). Germline assignment: CDR1 MNHEY and CDR2 SMNVEV (reference sequence). CDR3 size: 16 residues. The CDR3 DNA reads TGTGCCAGCAGTTTATCCGTAGGGACAACTAATGAAAAACTGCTTTTT. Amino acids: CASSLSVGTTNEKLLF.

There are a few counts of this clonotype. The J gene is TRBJ2-5, the V gene TRBV7-2; D remains unclear. Matching the DNA end better, TRBJ2-7 makes the J call doubtful. The CDR3 extends over 13 amino acids. Per germline, CDR1 SGHTA and CDR2 FQGNSA. CDR3 sequence: CASSSLGVYEQYF. CDR3 DNA: TGTGCCAGCAGCTCCCTCGGAGTCTACGAGCAGTACTTC.

This clonotype came up a few times. V usage is TRBV12-3 or TRBV12-4 and J usage is TRBJ1-3; a weak D match, TRBD1 (5 bases). V was pared by 2 bases and J by 2 bases, with 16 bases between. The length of the CDR3 is 17 residues. As DNA, the CDR3 is TGTGCCAGCAGTTTATCGGCGGGGCGCCTGACTGGAAACACCATATATTTT. This codes for CASSLSAGRLTGNTIYF.

This clonotype occurred a few times. The CDR3 region has the DNA TGTGCCAGCAGCCAATATGTCCAGTCCTACGAGCAGTACTTC. Amino acid sequence: CASSQYVQSYEQYF. This chain joins TRBV3-1 and TRBJ2-7; D is ambiguous. Germline V gene data show CDR1 as LGHDT and CDR2 as YNNKEL (reference sequence). The CDR3 totals 14 residues. Trimming shortened V by 2 bases and J by 1 base, and 9 bases separated the two germline ends.

The genes are TRBV5-1 and TRBJ2-1, with D unresolved. The DNA end is a closer match to TRBJ2-5, so the J assignment may be wrong. This CDR3 is built from 15 residues. Germline V gene lookup returns CDR1 SGHRS and CDR2 YFSETQ. DNA for the CDR3: TGCGCCAGCAGCCTGAAGGACGGCATCCAAGAGACCCAGTACTTC. Amino acid sequence: CASSLKDGIQETQYF.

This clonotype has just a few counts. The rearrangement links TRBV6-2 or TRBV6-3 to TRBJ2-3; 8 nucleotides line up with TRBD2. CDR1 MNHEY and CDR2 SVGEGT come from the germline V gene. J was trimmed by 8 bases and V by 4 bases; bases with no gene match: 14. This CDR3 comprises 16 residues. The CDR3 nucleotides read TGTGCCAGCAGTTTCCCTAGCGGGCGGTCGGGGTCTACGCAGTATTTT. Translating gives CASSFPSGRSGSTQYF.

This clonotype came up a few times. This chain joins TRBV28 and TRBJ2-3; the D gene is possibly TRBD2 (5 bases). The CDR3 length is 15 residues. V shed 5 bases and J shed 2 bases, with 14 bases lying between them. CDR1 and CDR2 from the germline V gene are MDHEN and SYDVKM. CDR3 region: CASSETRTYTDTQYF. The CDR3, as DNA: TGTGCCAGCAGTGAGACTCGGACTTACACAGATACGCAGTATTTT.

This clonotype was found a few times. J is TRBJ1-1 and V is TRBV6-5; TRBD1 matches at 7 bases. This CDR3 comprises 14 residues. From germline, CDR1 is MNHEY and CDR2 SVGAGI. With V trimmed by 6 bases and J by 11 bases, 15 bases remained unmatched. CDR3 DNA: TGTGCCAGCAGCCTTTCCCGACAGGGTCGGGAGGCTTTCTTT. It yields the protein CASSLSRQGREAFF.

This clonotype was found a few times. This chain connects TRBV12-3 or TRBV12-4 to TRBJ1-4; D perhaps matches TRBD1 (6 bases). The CDR3 contains 16 residues. The V end lost 5 bases, the J end lost 5 bases, and 18 bases lay between the germline ends. As DNA, the CDR3 is TGTGCCAGCAGTCCAGGGGTATTCCCCTCAAATGAAAAACTGTTTTTT. This sequence encodes CASSPGVFPSNEKLFF.

This clonotype has just a few counts. This rearrangement joins TRBV7-8 to TRBJ1-1; 8 bases align to TRBD1. Per the germline V gene, CDR1 is SGHVS and CDR2 is FQNEAQ. Losses at the gene ends were 2 bases for V and 4 bases for J; bases not matched to a gene: 6. The CDR3 length is 15 residues. DNA for the CDR3: TGTGCCAGCAGCTTAACACAGGGGGGAGGCACTGAAGCTTTCTTT. Its translation is CASSLTQGGGTEAFF.

Only a few counts were recorded for this clonotype. This chain links TRBV4-3 with TRBJ1-1; D call uncertain. Germline CDR1 is LGHNA and CDR2 is YSLEER. The CDR3 consists of 15 residues. V gave up 3 bases and J gave up 0 bases, with 11 bases separating them. The CDR3 region is CASSQGVYLNTEAFF. The CDR3, as DNA: TGCGCCAGCAGCCAGGGAGTTTATTTGAACACTGAAGCTTTCTTT.

In its sample, this clonotype was seen a few times. The V call is TRBV20-1, the J call TRBJ2-3, with TRBD1 as a possible D gene (5 bases). This CDR3 is built from 15 residues. Germline values: CDR1 DFQATT, CDR2 SNEGSKA (reference sequence). V was pared by 1 base and J by 5 bases, with 16 bases between. Here the CDR3 reads CSARGQTIWGDTQYF. The DNA for the CDR3 is TGCAGTGCTAGAGGACAGACGATTTGGGGAGATACGCAGTATTTT.

This clonotype has more than one count but fewer than ten. CDR3 loop: CASSPGWRSNEQFF. CDR3 DNA sequence: TGTGCCAGCTCACCGGGTTGGCGGAGCAATGAGCAGTTCTTC. V is TRBV18 and J is TRBJ2-5; D is undetermined. Gene TRBJ2-1 matches the end of the DNA better, so the J call may be wrong. From germline, CDR1 is KGHSH and CDR2 LQKENI. CDR3 length equals 14 residues.

There are a few counts of this clonotype. The J gene is TRBJ2-1, the V gene TRBV3-1; TRBD2 aligns across 11 bases. Germline V gene data show CDR1 as LGHDT and CDR2 as YNNKEL (reference sequence). Losses at the gene ends were 5 bases for V and 10 bases for J; bases not matched to a gene: 10. CDR3 length equals 15 residues. The CDR3 DNA sequence: TGTGCCAGCAGCTTAGCGGGAGGGCCGACGGTGGAGCAGTTCTTC. Residues: CASSLAGGPTVEQFF.

This clonotype was seen a single time. V and J are TRBV18 and TRBJ2-3, with 11 positions matching TRBD1. This CDR3 is built from 16 residues. From germline, CDR1 is KGHSH and CDR2 LQKENI. V shed 3 bases, J shed 3 bases, and the junction held 5 bases outside the gene matches. CDR3 in DNA: TGTGCCAGCTCACCGAGGGACAGGGGGAGAACAGATACGCAGTATTTT. This encodes CASSPRDRGRTDTQYF.

The chain couples TRBV28 to TRBJ1-5, with D maybe TRBD1 (5 bases). The CDR3 totals 15 residues. With 2 bases removed from V and 6 bases from J, the gap between germline ends came to 14 bases. The germline gives CDR1 MDHEN, CDR2 SYDVKM. In DNA form, the CDR3 reads TGTGCCAGCAGTTTAGGGGGGGACTGGGTTCAGCCCCAGCATTTT. This translates into CASSLGGDWVQPQHF.

CDR3 protein: CASSLNLLDGSEQYF. Written as DNA, the CDR3 is TGCGCCAGCAGCCTTAACCTTCTGGATGGGAGCGAGCAGTACTTC. V is TRBV5-1 and J is TRBJ2-7, with TRBD2 as a possible D gene (5 bases). The ends were cut back, 4 bases at V and 6 bases at J, with 20 bases in the middle. The CDR3 extends over 15 amino acids. CDR1 is SGHRS and CDR2 is YFSETQ in the germline V gene.

The chain's CDR3 is CASSLGQGGNQYF. The CDR3 nucleotides are TGTGCCAGCAGTCTCGGACAGGGAGGGAACCAGTACTTC. The chain links TRBV12-3 or TRBV12-4 to TRBJ2-5; tentative D call: TRBD1 (8 bases). The CDR3 is 13 amino acids. V lost 5 bases to trimming and J lost 10 bases, with 17 bases between them.

The chain combines TRBV2 with TRBJ2-4; 8 bases are a match to TRBD2. The CDR3 runs 15 residues. Per the germline V gene, CDR1 is SNHLY and CDR2 is FYNNEI. Losses at the gene ends were 8 bases for V and 9 bases for J; bases not matched to a gene: 15. Here the CDR3 reads CASALTPGGRAIQYF. The CDR3 DNA is TGTGCCAGCGCCCTTACACCGGGGGGGCGGGCCATTCAGTACTTC.

The gene calls are TRBV3-1 and TRBJ2-5; unclear D gene. The J call is in doubt because the DNA end fits TRBJ2-1 better. CDR1 and CDR2 (germline): LGHDT, YNNKEL (reference sequence). The length of the CDR3 is 11 residues. CDR3 residues: CASRQRYEQFF. The CDR3, as DNA: TGTGCCAGCAGACAGAGATATGAGCAGTTCTTC.

V gene TRBV3-1 combines with J gene TRBJ2-5; D not resolved. The assigned J gene may be wrong: the sequence end matches TRBJ2-1 better. The germline V gene has CDR1 LGHDT and CDR2 YNNKEL (reference sequence). This CDR3 is 12 amino acids long. The CDR3 nucleotides read TGTGCCAGCAGCCAAGATGTGACCATGCAGTTCTTC. The encoded protein is CASSQDVTMQFF.

This clonotype came up many times. V and J are TRBV12-3 or TRBV12-4 and TRBJ2-5, with D hard to call. V lost 3 bases to trimming and J lost 5 bases, with 7 bases between them. The CDR3 length is 12 residues. CDR3 nucleotides: TGTGCCAGCAGTTTTCTGGGGGAGACCCAGTACTTC. This codes for CASSFLGETQYF.

The table lists this clonotype with a few counts. The chain links TRBV6-5 to TRBJ1-5; unclear D gene. Germline V gene sequence: CDR1 MNHEY, CDR2 SVGAGI. Trimming stripped 8 bases from V and 2 bases from J, with 16 bases between. There are 15 residues in the CDR3. CDR3 region: CASGPTGNRNQPQHF. The CDR3 nucleotides are TGTGCCAGCGGCCCCACGGGGAACCGCAATCAGCCCCAGCATTTT.

V and J are TRBV12-3 or TRBV12-4 and TRBJ2-7; maybe TRBD2 (5 bases). The V end lost 6 bases, the J end lost 10 bases, and 16 bases lay between the germline ends. This CDR3 spans 12 amino acids. CDR3 protein: CASRDRGPLQYF. The CDR3, as DNA: TGTGCCAGCAGGGACCGGGGTCCCCTACAGTACTTC.

This chain links TRBV3-1 with TRBJ1-1; D ambiguous. Germline V lookup: CDR1 LGHDT, CDR2 YNNKEL (reference sequence). The CDR3 contains 15 residues. Trimming took off 1 base at V and 2 bases at J, with 11 bases between the two ends. The CDR3 sequence: CASSQGGFFNTEAFF. CDR3 DNA: TGTGCCAGCAGCCAAGGTGGCTTTTTCAACACTGAAGCTTTCTTT.

The chain employs TRBV6-5 and TRBJ1-5; TRBD1 matches 9 bases. This CDR3 is built from 14 residues. The germline V gene has CDR1 MNHEY and CDR2 SVGAGI. The trim removed 8 bases at V and 9 bases at J, leaving 11 bases unmatched. For the CDR3, the DNA is TGTGCCAGCGGATGGGGACAGGGCCTTGGGCCCCAGCATTTT. This gives the protein CASGWGQGLGPQHF.

This clonotype was detected ten times or more. DNA of the CDR3: TGTGCCAGCAGCTTCAACAGGGGCCAGGAGCAGTACTTC. Translating it yields CASSFNRGQEQYF. This sequence joins TRBV7-8 and TRBJ2-7; 7 bases are shared with TRBD1. The CDR3 length is 13 residues. Germline-derived CDR1 and CDR2 are SGHVS and FQNEAQ. V lost 3 bases and J lost 7; bases outside the gene matches: 6.

This clonotype appeared a few times. The CDR3 spells CASSPESPGYTF. DNA for the CDR3: TGTGCCAGCAGCCCGGAATCTCCTGGCTACACCTTC. The chain uses TRBV7-9 and TRBJ2-5; D is unclear. The DNA end lines up better with TRBJ1-2; the J call may be wrong. Germline CDR1 reads SEHNR; CDR2 reads FQNEAQ (reference sequence). This CDR3 is built from 12 residues.

The sample holds a few counts of this clonotype. V is TRBV6-5 and J is TRBJ1-2; D ambiguous. V dropped 11 bases and J dropped 5 bases, with 6 bases sitting between them. Germline loops: CDR1 MNHEY, CDR2 SVGAGI. This CDR3 has 9 residues. This chain's CDR3 is CACPYGYTF. The CDR3 DNA reads as TGTGCCTGCCCGTATGGCTACACCTTC.